Listed here is a single T cell receptor beta chain. As yet, its antigen is unknown. V shed 2 bases and J shed 7 bases, with 12 bases lying between them. Germline V gene sequence: CDR1 PRHDT, CDR2 FYEKMQ (reference sequence). This CDR3 has 15 residues. The data derive from a study of graft-versus-host responses after intestinal transplantation. Background on the study: In this cohort, recipients had multivisceral, liver-intestinal, or isolated intestinal transplants. Anti-thymocyte globulin induction was given to all recipients, followed by tacrolimus and steroids for around three years.

Repertoires were generated with immunoSEQ multiplex PCR, while TCRdb's copy carries only in-frame clones and drops some. The top ten hold approximately 6% of the sample, which has approximately 90,000 clones, over 80% seen once. Overall study findings and caveats: Early post-transplant falls in HvG clones accompanied the peak levels of circulating GvH clones. Graft-donor T cell macrochimerism coincided with high graft-versus-host to host-versus-graft clonal ratios in allografts.

This clonotype was sampled from a human donor who received an intestinal transplant. Specimen: unstimulated CD8+ T cells sorted from spleen or lymph node cells, collected before intestinal transplant. This chain joins TRBV13 and TRBJ1-6; D remains ambiguous. DNA for the CDR3: TGTGCCAGCAGCTTATCTCCTGTGGACAATTCACCCCTCCACTTT. Residues: CASSLSPVDNSPLHF.